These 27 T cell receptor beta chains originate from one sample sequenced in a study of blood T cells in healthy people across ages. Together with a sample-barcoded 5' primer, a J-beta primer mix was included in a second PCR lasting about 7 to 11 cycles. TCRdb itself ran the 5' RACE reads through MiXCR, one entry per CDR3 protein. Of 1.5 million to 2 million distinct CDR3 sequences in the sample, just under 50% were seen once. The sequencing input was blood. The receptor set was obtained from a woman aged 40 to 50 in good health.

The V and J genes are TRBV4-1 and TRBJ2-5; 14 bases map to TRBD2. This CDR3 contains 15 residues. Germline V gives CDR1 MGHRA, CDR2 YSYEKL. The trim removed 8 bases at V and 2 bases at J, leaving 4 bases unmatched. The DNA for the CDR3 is TGCGCCAGCGGACTAGCGGGGGGCGTACAAGAGACCCAGTACTTC. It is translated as CASGLAGGVQETQYF.

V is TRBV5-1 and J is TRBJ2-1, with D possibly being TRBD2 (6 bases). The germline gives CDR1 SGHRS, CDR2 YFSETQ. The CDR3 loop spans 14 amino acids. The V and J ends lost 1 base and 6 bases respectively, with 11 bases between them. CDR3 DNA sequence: TGCGCCAGCAGCTTGAAGGCGGGATCCAATGAGCAGTTCTTC. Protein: CASSLKAGSNEQFF.

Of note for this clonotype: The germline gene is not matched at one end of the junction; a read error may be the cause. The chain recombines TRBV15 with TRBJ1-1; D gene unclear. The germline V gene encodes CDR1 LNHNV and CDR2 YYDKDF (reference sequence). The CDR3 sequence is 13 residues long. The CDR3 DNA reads TGTGCCACCAGCGGCAGGAAGAACACCGAAGCTTTCTTT. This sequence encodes CATSGRKNTEAFF.

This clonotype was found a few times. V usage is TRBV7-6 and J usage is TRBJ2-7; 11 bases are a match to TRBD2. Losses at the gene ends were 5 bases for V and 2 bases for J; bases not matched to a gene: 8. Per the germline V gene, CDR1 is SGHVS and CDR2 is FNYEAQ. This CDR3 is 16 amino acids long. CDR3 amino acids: CASSALAGGPTYEQYF. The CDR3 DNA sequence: TGTGCCAGCAGCGCGCTAGCGGGGGGACCTACCTACGAGCAGTACTTC.

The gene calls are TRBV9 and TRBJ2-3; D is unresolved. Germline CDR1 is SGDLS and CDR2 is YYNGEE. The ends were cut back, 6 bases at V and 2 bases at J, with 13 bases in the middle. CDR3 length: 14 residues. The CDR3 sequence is CASKELGATDTQYF. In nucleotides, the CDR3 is TGTGCCAGCAAAGAACTGGGCGCCACAGATACGCAGTATTTT.

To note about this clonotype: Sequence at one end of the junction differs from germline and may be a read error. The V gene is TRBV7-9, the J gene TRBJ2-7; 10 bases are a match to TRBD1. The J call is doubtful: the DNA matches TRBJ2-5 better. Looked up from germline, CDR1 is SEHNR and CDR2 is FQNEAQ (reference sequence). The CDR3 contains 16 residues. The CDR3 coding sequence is TGTGCCAGTAGCTTACCCGGGACAGGGGATCGGGAGACCCAGTACTTC. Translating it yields CASSLPGTGDRETQYF.

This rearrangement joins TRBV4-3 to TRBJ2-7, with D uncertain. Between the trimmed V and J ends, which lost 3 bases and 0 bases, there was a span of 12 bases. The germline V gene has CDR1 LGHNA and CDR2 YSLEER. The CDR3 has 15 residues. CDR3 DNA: TGCGCCAGCAGCCAGGAAGTCGTAGTCTCCTACGAGCAGTACTTC. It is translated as CASSQEVVVSYEQYF.

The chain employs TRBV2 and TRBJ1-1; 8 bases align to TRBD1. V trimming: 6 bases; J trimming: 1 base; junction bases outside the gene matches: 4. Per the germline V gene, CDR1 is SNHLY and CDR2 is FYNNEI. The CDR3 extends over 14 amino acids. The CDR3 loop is CASSGQGGNTEAFF. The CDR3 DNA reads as TGTGCCAGCAGCGGACAGGGAGGGAACACTGAAGCTTTCTTT.

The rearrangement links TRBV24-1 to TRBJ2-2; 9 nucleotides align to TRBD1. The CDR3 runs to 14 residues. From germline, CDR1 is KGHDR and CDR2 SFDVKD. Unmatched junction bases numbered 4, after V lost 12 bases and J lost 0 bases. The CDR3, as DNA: TGTGCCGCAAGACAGGGGGCGAACACCGGGGAGCTGTTTTTT. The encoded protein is CAARQGANTGELFF.

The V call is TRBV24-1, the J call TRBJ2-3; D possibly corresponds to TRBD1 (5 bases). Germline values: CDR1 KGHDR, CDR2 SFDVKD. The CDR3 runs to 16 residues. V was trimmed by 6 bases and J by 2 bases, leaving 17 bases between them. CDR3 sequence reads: CATSLPGHIDTDTQYF. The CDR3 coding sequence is TGTGCCACCAGTCTACCCGGACACATAGACACAGATACGCAGTATTTT.

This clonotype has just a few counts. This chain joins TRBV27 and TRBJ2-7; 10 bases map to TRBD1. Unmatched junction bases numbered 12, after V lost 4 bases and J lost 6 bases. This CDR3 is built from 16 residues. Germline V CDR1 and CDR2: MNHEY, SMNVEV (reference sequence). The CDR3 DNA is TGTGCCAGCAGTTCCGGTTGGCCGGGACAGGGGTCCGAGCAGTACTTC. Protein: CASSSGWPGQGSEQYF.

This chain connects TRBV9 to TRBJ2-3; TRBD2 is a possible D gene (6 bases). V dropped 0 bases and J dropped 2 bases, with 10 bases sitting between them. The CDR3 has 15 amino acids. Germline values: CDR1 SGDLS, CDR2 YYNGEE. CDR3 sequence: CASSVAALATDTQYF. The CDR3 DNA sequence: TGTGCCAGCAGCGTAGCGGCACTAGCCACAGATACGCAGTATTTT.

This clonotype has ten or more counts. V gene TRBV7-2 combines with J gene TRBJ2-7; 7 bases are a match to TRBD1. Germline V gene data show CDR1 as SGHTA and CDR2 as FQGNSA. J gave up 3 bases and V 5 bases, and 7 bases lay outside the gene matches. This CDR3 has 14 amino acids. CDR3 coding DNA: TGTGCCAGCAGCCGTACGGGACAGAGCTACGAGCAGTACTTC. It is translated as CASSRTGQSYEQYF. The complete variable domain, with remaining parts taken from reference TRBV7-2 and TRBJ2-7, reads GAGVSQSPSNKVTEKGKDVELRCDPISGHTALYWYRQSLGQGLEFLIYFQGNSAPDKSGLPSDRFSAERTGGSVSTLTIQRTQQEDSAVYLCASSRTGQSYEQYFGPGTRLTVT.

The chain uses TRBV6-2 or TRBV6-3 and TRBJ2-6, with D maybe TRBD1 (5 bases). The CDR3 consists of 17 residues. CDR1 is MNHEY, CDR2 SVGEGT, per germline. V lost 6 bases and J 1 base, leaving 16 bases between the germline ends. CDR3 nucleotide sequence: TGTGCCAGCAGGATCCTATCCGACAGTTCTGGGGCCAACGTCCTGACTTTC. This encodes CASRILSDSSGANVLTF.

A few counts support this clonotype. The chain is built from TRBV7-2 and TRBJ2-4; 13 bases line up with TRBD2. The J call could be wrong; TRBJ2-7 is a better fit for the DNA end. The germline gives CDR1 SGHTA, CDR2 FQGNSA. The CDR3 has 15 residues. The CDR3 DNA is TGTGCCAGCAGCTTGGGGACTAGCGGGGTGAACGAGCAGTACTTC. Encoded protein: CASSLGTSGVNEQYF.

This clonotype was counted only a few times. In DNA, the CDR3 is TGTGCCAGCAGTTACCCATCCGGGACCGGCGCCTACGAGCAGTACTTC. This encodes CASSYPSGTGAYEQYF. The chain has TRBV6-5 and TRBJ2-7; D is possibly TRBD1 or TRBD2 (5 bases each). Trimming took off 2 bases at V and 2 bases at J, with 16 bases between the two ends. Germline assignment: CDR1 MNHEY and CDR2 SVGAGI. CDR3 length equals 16 residues.

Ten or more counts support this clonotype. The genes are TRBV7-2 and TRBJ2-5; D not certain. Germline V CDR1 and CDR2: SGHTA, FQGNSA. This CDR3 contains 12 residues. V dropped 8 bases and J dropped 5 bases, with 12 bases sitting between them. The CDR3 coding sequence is TGTGCCAGCTCACGATACGGGGAGACCCAGTACTTC. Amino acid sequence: CASSRYGETQYF. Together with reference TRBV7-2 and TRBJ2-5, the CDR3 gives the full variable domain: GAGVSQSPSNKVTEKGKDVELRCDPISGHTALYWYRQSLGQGLEFLIYFQGNSAPDKSGLPSDRFSAERTGGSVSTLTIQRTQQEDSAVYLCASSRYGETQYFGPGTRLLVL.

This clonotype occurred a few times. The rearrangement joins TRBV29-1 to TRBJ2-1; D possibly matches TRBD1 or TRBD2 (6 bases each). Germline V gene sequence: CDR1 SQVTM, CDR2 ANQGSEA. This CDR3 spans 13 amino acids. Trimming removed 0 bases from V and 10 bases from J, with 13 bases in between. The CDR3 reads CSVEESGAREQFF. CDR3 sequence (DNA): TGCAGCGTTGAAGAATCGGGGGCCAGGGAGCAGTTCTTC.

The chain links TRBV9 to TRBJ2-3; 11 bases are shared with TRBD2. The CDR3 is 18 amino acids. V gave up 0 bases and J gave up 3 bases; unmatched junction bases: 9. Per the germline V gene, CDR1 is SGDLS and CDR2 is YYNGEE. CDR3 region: CASSVGGSSGGGTDTQYF. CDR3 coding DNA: TGTGCCAGCAGCGTAGGTGGCAGTAGCGGGGGGGGTACAGATACGCAGTATTTT.

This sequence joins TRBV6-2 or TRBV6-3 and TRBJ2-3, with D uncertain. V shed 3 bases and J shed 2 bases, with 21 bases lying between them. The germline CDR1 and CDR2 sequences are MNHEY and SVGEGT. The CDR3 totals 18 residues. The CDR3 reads CASSYNFQARKITDTQYF. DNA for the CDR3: TGTGCCAGCAGTTATAATTTCCAGGCCCGAAAGATCACAGATACGCAGTATTTT.

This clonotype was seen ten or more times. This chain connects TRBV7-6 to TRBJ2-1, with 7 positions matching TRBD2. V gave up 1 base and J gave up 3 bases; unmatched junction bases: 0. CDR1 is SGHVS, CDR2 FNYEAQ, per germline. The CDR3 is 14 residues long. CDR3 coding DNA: TGTGCCAGCAGCTTAGAGCGGGGCTACAATGAGCAGTTCTTC. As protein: CASSLERGYNEQFF.

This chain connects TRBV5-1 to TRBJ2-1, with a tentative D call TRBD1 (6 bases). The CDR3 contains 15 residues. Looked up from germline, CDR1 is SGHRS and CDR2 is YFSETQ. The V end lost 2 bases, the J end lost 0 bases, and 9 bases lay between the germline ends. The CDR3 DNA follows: TGCGCCAGCAGCTTTGAGACAGGCTCCTACAATGAGCAGTTCTTC. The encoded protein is CASSFETGSYNEQFF.

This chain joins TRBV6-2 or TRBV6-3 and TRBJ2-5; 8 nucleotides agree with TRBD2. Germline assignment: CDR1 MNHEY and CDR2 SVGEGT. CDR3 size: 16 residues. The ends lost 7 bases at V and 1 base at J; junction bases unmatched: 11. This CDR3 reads CASTPRGGGTQETQYF. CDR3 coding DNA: TGTGCCAGCACCCCGAGGGGCGGGGGGACCCAAGAGACCCAGTACTTC.

CDR3 in amino acids: CASSLLGTTRTDNSPLHF. CDR3 nucleotide sequence: TGTGCCAGCAGTCTTTTAGGGACGACCAGGACCGATAATTCACCCCTCCACTTT. The chain employs TRBV27 and TRBJ1-6; D possibly corresponds to TRBD1 (5 bases). This CDR3 is 18 amino acids long. Between the trimmed V and J ends, which lost 5 bases and 5 bases, there was a span of 22 bases. The germline V gene encodes CDR1 MNHEY and CDR2 SMNVEV (reference sequence).

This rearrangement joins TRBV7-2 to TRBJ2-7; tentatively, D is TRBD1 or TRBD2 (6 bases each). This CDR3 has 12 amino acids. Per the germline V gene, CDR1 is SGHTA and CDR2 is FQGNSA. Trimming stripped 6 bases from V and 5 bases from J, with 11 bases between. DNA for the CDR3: TGTGCCAGCAGGGGAAGGGGGGACGAGCAGTACTTC. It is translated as CASRGRGDEQYF.

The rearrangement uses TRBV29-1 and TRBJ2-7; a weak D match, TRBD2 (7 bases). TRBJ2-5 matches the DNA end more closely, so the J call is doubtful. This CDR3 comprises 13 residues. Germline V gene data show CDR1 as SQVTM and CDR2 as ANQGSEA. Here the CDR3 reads CSAVRGATETQYF. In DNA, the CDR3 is TGCAGCGCCGTTCGGGGGGCTACGGAGACCCAGTACTTC.

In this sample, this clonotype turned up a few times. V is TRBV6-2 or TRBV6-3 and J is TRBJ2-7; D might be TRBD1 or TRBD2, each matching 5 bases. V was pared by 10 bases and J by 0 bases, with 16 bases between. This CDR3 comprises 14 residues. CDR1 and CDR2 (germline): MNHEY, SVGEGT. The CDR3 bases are TGTGCCACGGGGACCCACCTGGGCTCCTACGAGCAGTACTTC. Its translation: CATGTHLGSYEQYF.